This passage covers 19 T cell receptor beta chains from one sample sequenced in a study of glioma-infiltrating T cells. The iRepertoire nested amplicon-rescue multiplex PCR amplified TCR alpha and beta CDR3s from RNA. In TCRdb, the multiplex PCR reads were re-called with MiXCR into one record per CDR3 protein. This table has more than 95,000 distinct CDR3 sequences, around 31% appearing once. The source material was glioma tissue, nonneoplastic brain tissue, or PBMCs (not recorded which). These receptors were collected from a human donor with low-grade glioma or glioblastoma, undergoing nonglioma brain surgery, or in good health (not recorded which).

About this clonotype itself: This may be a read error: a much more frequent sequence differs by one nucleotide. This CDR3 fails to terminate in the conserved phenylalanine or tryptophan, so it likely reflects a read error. As DNA, the CDR3 is TGTGCCAGCAGCTTGTGGGGGGAGACCCAGTACCTC. It encodes CASSLWGETQYL. The chain employs TRBV7-2 and TRBJ2-5, with D possibly called TRBD1 or TRBD2 (5 bases each). The CDR3 length is 12 residues. V was shortened by 3 bases and J by 5 bases, with 7 bases between the two germline ends. Germline V CDR1 and CDR2: SGHTA, FQGNSA.

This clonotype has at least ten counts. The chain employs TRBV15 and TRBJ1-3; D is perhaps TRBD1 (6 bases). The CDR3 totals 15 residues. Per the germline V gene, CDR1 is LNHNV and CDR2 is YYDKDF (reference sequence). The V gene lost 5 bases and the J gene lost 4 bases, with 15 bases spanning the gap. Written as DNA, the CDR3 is TGTGCCACCAGCCGGACAGTCGCTCCGGGAAACACCATATATTTT. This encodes CATSRTVAPGNTIYF.

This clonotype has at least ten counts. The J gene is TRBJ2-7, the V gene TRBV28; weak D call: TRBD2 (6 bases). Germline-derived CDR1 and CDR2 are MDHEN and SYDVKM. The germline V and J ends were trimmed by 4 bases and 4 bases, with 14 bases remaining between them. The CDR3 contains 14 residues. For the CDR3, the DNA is TGTGCCAGCAGTTCCCCGAGCGGGTGGTACGAGCAGTACTTC. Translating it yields CASSSPSGWYEQYF.

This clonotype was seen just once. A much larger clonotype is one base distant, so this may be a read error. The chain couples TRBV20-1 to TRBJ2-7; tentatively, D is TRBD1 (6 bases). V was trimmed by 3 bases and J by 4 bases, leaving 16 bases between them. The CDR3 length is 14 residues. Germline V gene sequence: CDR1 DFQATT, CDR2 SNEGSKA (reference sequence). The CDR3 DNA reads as TGCAGTGCTAGCCAGGGGATCCCCACGTACGAGCAGTACTTC. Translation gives CSASQGIPTYEQYF.

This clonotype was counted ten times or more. CDR3 coding DNA: TGTGCCAGCAGCCTTTCAGGGAATGAGCAGTTCTTC. It codes for CASSLSGNEQFF. The rearrangement uses TRBV3-1 and TRBJ2-1, with D perhaps matching TRBD1 (5 bases). Germline assignment: CDR1 LGHDT and CDR2 YNNKEL (reference sequence). V shed 4 bases and J shed 7 bases, with 8 bases lying between them. This CDR3 has 12 residues.

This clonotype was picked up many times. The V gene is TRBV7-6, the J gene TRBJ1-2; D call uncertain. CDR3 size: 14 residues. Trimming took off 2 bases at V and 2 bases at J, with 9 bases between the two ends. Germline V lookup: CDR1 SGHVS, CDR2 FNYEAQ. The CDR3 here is CASSLTDGNYGYTF. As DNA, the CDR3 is TGTGCCAGCAGCTTAACGGACGGAAACTATGGCTACACCTTC.

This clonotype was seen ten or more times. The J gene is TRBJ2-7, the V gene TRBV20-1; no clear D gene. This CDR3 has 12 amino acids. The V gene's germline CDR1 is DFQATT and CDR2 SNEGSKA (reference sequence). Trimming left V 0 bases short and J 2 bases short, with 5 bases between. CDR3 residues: CSARDHTYEQYF. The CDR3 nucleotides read TGCAGTGCTAGAGATCATACCTACGAGCAGTACTTC.

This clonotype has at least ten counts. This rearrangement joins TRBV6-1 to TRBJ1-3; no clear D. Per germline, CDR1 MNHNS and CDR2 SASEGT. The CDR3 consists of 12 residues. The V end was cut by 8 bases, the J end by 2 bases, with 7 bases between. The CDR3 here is CASAGAGNTIYF. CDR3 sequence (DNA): TGTGCCAGCGCGGGAGCTGGAAACACCATATATTTT.

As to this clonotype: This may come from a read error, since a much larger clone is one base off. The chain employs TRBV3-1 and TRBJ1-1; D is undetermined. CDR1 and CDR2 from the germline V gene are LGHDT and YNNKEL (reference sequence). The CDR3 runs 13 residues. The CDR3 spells CASIQWGNTEAFF. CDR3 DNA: TGTGCCAGCATCCAATGGGGGAACACTGAAGCTTTCTTT.

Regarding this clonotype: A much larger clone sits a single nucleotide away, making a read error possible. Here the CDR3 reads CASSQAKYYGYTF. DNA of the CDR3: TGTGCCAGCAGCCAAGCCAAGTACTATGGCTACACCTTC. The chain recombines TRBV3-1 with TRBJ1-2; D is undetermined. V lost 1 base and J lost 3, with 6 bases in between. This CDR3 is 13 amino acids long. The germline V gene encodes CDR1 LGHDT and CDR2 YNNKEL (reference sequence).

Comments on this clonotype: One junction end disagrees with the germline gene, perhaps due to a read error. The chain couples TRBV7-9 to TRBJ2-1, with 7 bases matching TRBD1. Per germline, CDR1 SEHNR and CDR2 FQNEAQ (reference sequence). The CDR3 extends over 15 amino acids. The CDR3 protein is CASSLQGCRGNEQFF. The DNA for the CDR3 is TGTGCCAGTAGCTTACAGGGGTGTAGGGGCAATGAGCAGTTCTTC. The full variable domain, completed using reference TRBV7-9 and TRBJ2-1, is DTGVSQNPRHKITKRGQNVTFRCDPISEHNRLYWYRQTLGQGPEFLTYFQNEAQLEKSRLLSDRFSAERPKGSFSTLEIQRTEQGDSAMYLCASSLQGCRGNEQFFGPGTRLTVL.

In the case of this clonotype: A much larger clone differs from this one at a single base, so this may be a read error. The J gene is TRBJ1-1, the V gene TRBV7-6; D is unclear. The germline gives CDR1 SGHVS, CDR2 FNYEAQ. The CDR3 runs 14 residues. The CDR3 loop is CASSLGGGNTEALF. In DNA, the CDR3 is TGTGCCAGCAGCTTAGGAGGAGGGAACACTGAAGCTCTCTTT. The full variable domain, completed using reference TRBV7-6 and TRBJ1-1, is GAGVSQSPRYKVTKRGQDVALRCDPISGHVSLYWYRQALGQGPEFLTYFNYEAQQDKSGLPNDRFSAERPEGSISTLTIQRTEQRDSAMYRCASSLGGGNTEALFGQGTRLTVV.

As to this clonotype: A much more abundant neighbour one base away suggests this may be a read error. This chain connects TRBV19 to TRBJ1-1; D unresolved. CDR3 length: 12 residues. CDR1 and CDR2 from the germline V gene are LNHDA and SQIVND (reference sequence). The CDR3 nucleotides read TGTGCCAGTAAGGATTGGAACACTAAAGCTTTCTTT. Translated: CASKDWNTKAFF.

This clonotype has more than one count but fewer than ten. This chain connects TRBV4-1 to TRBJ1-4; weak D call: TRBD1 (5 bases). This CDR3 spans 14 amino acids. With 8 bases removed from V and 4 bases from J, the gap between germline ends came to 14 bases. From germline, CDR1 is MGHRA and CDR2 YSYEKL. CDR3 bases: TGCGCCAGCGCGGGGCAGGACGTTAATGAAAAACTGTTTTTT. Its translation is CASAGQDVNEKLFF.

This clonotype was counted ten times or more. As DNA, the CDR3 is TGCAGTGTGCAGCGAGGGGGGCGCGAGCAGTACTTC. Its protein product is CSVQRGGREQYF. This chain joins TRBV20-1 and TRBJ2-7; D may match TRBD1 or TRBD2 (6 bases each). Trimming pared 7 bases from V and 6 bases from J, leaving 16 bases between. The CDR3 consists of 12 residues. The germline V gene encodes CDR1 DFQATT and CDR2 SNEGSKA (reference sequence).

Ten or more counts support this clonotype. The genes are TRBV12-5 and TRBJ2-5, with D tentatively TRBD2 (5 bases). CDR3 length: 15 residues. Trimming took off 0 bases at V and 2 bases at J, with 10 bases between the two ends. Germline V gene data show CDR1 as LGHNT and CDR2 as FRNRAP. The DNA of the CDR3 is TGTGCTAGTGGTTTGGTACTAGGGATACAAGAGACCCAGTACTTC. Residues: CASGLVLGIQETQYF.

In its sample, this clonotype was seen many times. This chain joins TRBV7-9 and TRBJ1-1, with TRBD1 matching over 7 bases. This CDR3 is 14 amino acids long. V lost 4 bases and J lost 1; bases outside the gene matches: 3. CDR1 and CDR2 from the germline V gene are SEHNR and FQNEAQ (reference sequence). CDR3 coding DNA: TGTGCCAGCAGCTGGGACAGCCAGAACACTGAAGCTTTCTTT. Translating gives CASSWDSQNTEAFF.

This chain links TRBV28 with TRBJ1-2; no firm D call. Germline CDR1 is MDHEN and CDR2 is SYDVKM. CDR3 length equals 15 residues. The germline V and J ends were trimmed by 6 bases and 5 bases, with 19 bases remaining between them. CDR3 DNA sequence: TGTGCCAGCAGCCAGACCAGGCGGGCCCCTTATGGCTACACCTTC. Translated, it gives CASSQTRRAPYGYTF.

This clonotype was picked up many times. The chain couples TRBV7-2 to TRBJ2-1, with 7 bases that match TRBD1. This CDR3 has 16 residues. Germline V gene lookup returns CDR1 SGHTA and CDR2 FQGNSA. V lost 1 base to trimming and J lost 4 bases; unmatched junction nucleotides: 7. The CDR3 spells CASSLGWGTEYNEQFF. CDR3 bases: TGTGCCAGCAGCTTAGGTTGGGGGACAGAATACAATGAGCAGTTCTTC.